Included here is one T cell receptor (beta chain) sequence, with context. Its antigen is currently unknown. The sample originates from a study of chemoradiotherapy in HPV16-positive cancers. Study-level information: Functional T-cell assays on a couple of HPV16-positive patients' cells defined candidate HPV-specific clones and common TCR motifs.

Clones were read by immunoSEQ multiplex PCR, and TCRdb kept only the in-frame ones, dropping some. The sample holds under 8,500 clones, around 90% seen once. Study-wide results and caveats: Candidate HPV-specific clones and E7-related TCR motifs grew in tumor during treatment.

The source was blood, collected from a patient who underwent chemoradiotherapy. This receptor was taken from a human donor with HPV-associated anogenital cancer.

As DNA, the CDR3 is TGTGCCAGCAGCCAGGCCTTGGCTAGCGGGGGCAATGAGCAGTTCTTC. It specifies CASSQALASGGNEQFF. This rearrangement joins TRBV4-2 to TRBJ2-1, with 10 nucleotides matching TRBD2. V was clipped by 3 bases and J by 6 bases; unmatched bases: 8. Germline V gene data show CDR1 as LGHNA and CDR2 as YNFKEQ. CDR3 length: 16 residues.